Each of the 28 T cell receptor beta chains below was sequenced from the same sample in a study of blood T cell repertoires in COVID-19. Sequencing was performed with immunoSEQ multiplex PCR; in TCRdb, only in-frame clones are kept and a portion is missing. The sample holds roughly 180,000 clones, around 82% seen once. Sequencing was performed on peripheral blood. The receptors were sampled from a man aged 55 to 70 who had recovered from COVID-19.

This clone came up a few times. This sequence joins TRBV3-1 (or the pseudogene TRBV3-2) and TRBJ2-3; D unclear. Trimming removed 0 bases at V and 1 base at J, with 14 bases between. The CDR3 covers 17 residues. Germline lookup yields CDR1 LGHDT and CDR2 YNNKEL (reference sequence). In DNA form, the CDR3 reads TGTGCCAGCAGCCAAGATGCGAGACAAACCCGCACAGATACGCAGTATTTT. The encoded protein is CASSQDARQTRTDTQYF.

This chain uses TRBV18 with TRBJ2-3; weak D call: TRBD1 (6 bases). Germline V CDR1 and CDR2: KGHSH, LQKENI. The ends were cut back, 3 bases at V and 0 bases at J, with 7 bases in the middle. This CDR3 has 14 amino acids. CDR3 sequence: CASSPGQSTDTQYF. In DNA, the CDR3 is TGTGCCAGCTCACCCGGACAGAGCACAGATACGCAGTATTTT.

In this sample, this clone turned up a few times. This chain uses TRBV6-5 with TRBJ2-7, with 9 bases aligning to TRBD2. Germline V gene sequence: CDR1 MNHEY, CDR2 SVGAGI. The CDR3 extends over 15 amino acids. Losses at the gene ends were 2 bases for V and 3 bases for J; bases not matched to a gene: 5. CDR3 in DNA: TGTGCCAGCAGTTACGGCGGGGGGGCCGTCTACGAGCAGTACTTC. Translating gives CASSYGGGAVYEQYF.

This clone has just a few counts. Other DNA sequences in the same sample also yield this CDR3. The chain links TRBV5-6 to TRBJ1-2, with no clear D. Deletions cut 0 bases from V and 1 base from J, with 4 bases between. Looked up from germline, CDR1 is SGHDT and CDR2 is YYEEEE. This CDR3 is 13 amino acids long. In DNA, the CDR3 is TGTGCCAGCAGCTTGGGAGGTAACTATGGCTACACCTTC. The encoded protein is CASSLGGNYGYTF. Full variable domain (remainder filled in from reference TRBV5-6 and TRBJ1-2): DAGVTQSPTHLIKTRGQQVTLRCSPKSGHDTVSWYQQALGQGPQFIFQYYEEEERQRGNFPDRFSGHQFPNYSSELNVNALLLGDSALYLCASSLGGNYGYTFGSGTRLTVV.

The chain combines TRBV7-6 with TRBJ2-5; tentative D call: TRBD1 (7 bases). Germline V gene sequence: CDR1 SGHVS, CDR2 FNYEAQ. CDR3 length equals 15 residues. Between the trimmed V and J ends, which lost 2 bases and 1 base, there was a span of 11 bases. In DNA form, the CDR3 reads TGTGCCAGCAGCTTAAACAGGGGACTCCAAGAGACCCAGTACTTC. It specifies CASSLNRGLQETQYF.

J is TRBJ1-5 and V is TRBV18, with D unresolved. Per germline, CDR1 KGHSH and CDR2 LQKENI. The CDR3 sequence is 13 residues long. Trimming took 6 bases from V and 4 from J, leaving 10 bases between them. CDR3 in DNA: TGTGCCAGCTCCCTCGGTCCGAATCAGCCCCAGCATTTT. Translated, it gives CASSLGPNQPQHF. Full variable domain (remainder filled in from reference TRBV18 and TRBJ1-5): NAGVMQNPRHLVRRRGQEARLRCSPMKGHSHVYWYRQLPEEGLKFMVYLQKENIIDESGMPKERFSAEFPKEGPSILRIQQVVRGDSAAYFCASSLGPNQPQHFGDGTRLSIL.

The rearrangement joins TRBV11-1 to TRBJ2-7; 7 positions agree with TRBD2. The CDR3 spans 13 residues. V shed 2 bases and J 3 bases; nucleotides not matched to a gene: 1. The germline CDR1 and CDR2 sequences are SGHAT and FQDESV (reference sequence). The DNA of the CDR3 is TGTGCCAGCAGCTTAACGGGGGGCTACGAGCAGTACTTC. It specifies CASSLTGGYEQYF.

The V and J genes are TRBV6-5 and TRBJ1-1; maybe TRBD1 (5 bases). Germline V gene lookup returns CDR1 MNHEY and CDR2 SVGAGI. The CDR3 runs to 12 residues. V was shortened by 6 bases and J by 8 bases, with 13 bases between the two germline ends. The CDR3 loop is CASSSTRTEAFF. Written as DNA, the CDR3 is TGTGCCAGCAGCTCCACCCGGACAGAAGCTTTCTTT.

V and J are TRBV10-3 and TRBJ1-1; tentatively, D is TRBD1 (6 bases). The ends were cut back, 6 bases at V and 11 bases at J, with 13 bases in the middle. CDR1 ENHRY and CDR2 SYGVKD come from the germline V gene. The CDR3 loop spans 11 amino acids. In DNA, the CDR3 is TGTGCCATCAGGGAACAGGGATGGGCTTTCTTT. Its protein is CAIREQGWAFF.

The genes are TRBV3-1 (or the pseudogene TRBV3-2) and TRBJ2-6; D unresolved. Germline CDR1 is LGHDT and CDR2 is YNNKEL (reference sequence). The V and J ends lost 3 bases and 3 bases respectively, with 3 bases between them. The CDR3 is 13 residues long. The CDR3, as DNA: TGTGCCAGCAGCCATAGTGGGGCCAACGTCCTGACTTTC. Its protein is CASSHSGANVLTF.

On this clone: Sequence at one end of the junction differs from germline and may be a read error. The rearrangement joins TRBV7-7 to TRBJ2-3, with 8 bases identical to TRBD2. The CDR3 covers 17 residues. Germline V gene data show CDR1 as SSHAT and CDR2 as FNYEAQ (reference sequence). CDR3 DNA: TGTGCTAGCAGCTCAACCTCTGGGGGAGCGGGAGTAGGTACGCAGTATTTT. Translation gives CASSSTSGGAGVGTQYF.

The chain combines TRBV13 with TRBJ2-3, with 10 positions matching TRBD2. Trimming removed 4 bases from V and 6 bases from J; junction bases left unmatched: 13. This CDR3 region has 17 residues. CDR1 and CDR2 (germline): PRHDT, FYEKMQ (reference sequence). CDR3 protein: CASSSKTGTSVGDTQYF. The DNA of the CDR3 is TGTGCCAGCAGCTCCAAGACCGGGACTAGCGTGGGGGATACGCAGTATTTT.

V usage is TRBV15 and J usage is TRBJ2-3; tentatively, D is TRBD1 (5 bases). The V end lost 1 base, the J end lost 2 bases, and 13 bases lay between the germline ends. In germline, CDR1 is LNHNV, CDR2 YYDKDF (reference sequence). This CDR3 has 16 residues. The CDR3: CATSRVYLTVTDTQYF. The CDR3 nucleotides read TGTGCCACCAGCAGAGTTTATTTGACAGTCACAGATACGCAGTATTTT.

This clone was seen only once. The chain joins TRBV2 to TRBJ1-2; TRBD1 agrees at 8 bases. V dropped 6 bases and J dropped 6; count of bases not matched to a gene: 3. Germline CDR1 and CDR2: SNHLY and FYNNEI. This CDR3 contains 12 residues. The CDR3 spells CASRQGADGYTF. In DNA, the CDR3 is TGTGCCAGCAGGCAGGGGGCAGATGGCTACACCTTC.

This clone has more than one count but fewer than ten. The rearrangement links TRBV24-1 to TRBJ2-2; no reliable D call. CDR1 and CDR2 from the germline V gene are KGHDR and SFDVKD. The CDR3 is made up of 14 amino acids. The V gene lost 2 bases and the J gene lost 1 base, with 4 bases spanning the gap. The CDR3 protein is CATSDSMNTGELFF. The CDR3 coding sequence is TGTGCCACCAGTGATTCCATGAACACCGGGGAGCTGTTTTTT.

The J gene is TRBJ1-6, the V gene TRBV5-5; D unresolved. The CDR3 contains 16 residues. The V end was cut by 2 bases, the J end by 0 bases, with 9 bases between. From germline, CDR1 is SGHKS and CDR2 YYEKEE (reference sequence). The CDR3 region is CASSLSESSYNSPLHF. The CDR3 nucleotides are TGTGCCAGCAGCTTATCGGAGAGCTCCTATAATTCACCCCTCCACTTT.

This clone turned up a few times. The chain carries TRBV6-2 or TRBV6-3 and TRBJ1-5; D is unclear. CDR3 length: 13 residues. The V end was cut by 2 bases, the J end by 6 bases, with 8 bases between. Germline assignment: CDR1 MNHEY and CDR2 SVGEGT. The CDR3 region is CASSYAVGQPQHF. The CDR3 nucleotides read TGTGCCAGCAGTTACGCGGTGGGTCAGCCCCAGCATTTT.

V usage is TRBV2 and J usage is TRBJ1-1; D might be TRBD1 (6 bases). This CDR3 is 11 amino acids long. Between the trimmed V and J ends, which lost 8 bases and 11 bases, there was a span of 15 bases. Germline assignment: CDR1 SNHLY and CDR2 FYNNEI. The CDR3 protein is CASGSRGGAFF. Here the CDR3 DNA reads TGTGCCAGCGGATCCAGGGGTGGGGCTTTCTTT.

This clone turned up a few times. The V and J genes are TRBV25-1 and TRBJ1-2, with D perhaps TRBD1 (5 bases). From germline, CDR1 is MGHDK and CDR2 SYGVNS. V was pared by 5 bases and J by 7 bases, with 8 bases between. The CDR3 length is 11 residues. CDR3 sequence: CASSPGGGYTF. CDR3 DNA: TGTGCCAGCAGTCCCGGGGGTGGCTACACCTTC.

The V and J genes are TRBV6-1 and TRBJ1-2, with no clear D. The CDR3 contains 14 residues. Trimming took off 3 bases at V and 0 bases at J, with 8 bases between the two ends. Germline CDR1 is MNHNS and CDR2 is SASEGT. The DNA of the CDR3 is TGTGCCAGCAGTGATGCGGCAGCTAACTATGGCTACACCTTC. It specifies CASSDAAANYGYTF.

The chain is built from TRBV30 and TRBJ1-1, with D tentatively TRBD1 (5 bases). The germline V gene has CDR1 GTSNPN and CDR2 SVGIG (reference sequence). This CDR3 contains 13 residues. V was pared by 8 bases and J by 5 bases, with 18 bases between. CDR3 nucleotide sequence: TGTGCCCTACAATCAGGGCGGGGGACTGAAGCTTTCTTT. It specifies CALQSGRGTEAFF.

The J gene is TRBJ2-3, the V gene TRBV7-3, with a tentative D call TRBD2 (6 bases). Germline V gives CDR1 SGHTA, CDR2 FQGTGA. This CDR3 comprises 14 residues. V lost 1 base to trimming and J lost 1 base, with 6 bases between them. CDR3 sequence: CASSLRGGTDTQYF. CDR3 coding DNA: TGTGCCAGCAGCTTAAGGGGGGGCACAGATACGCAGTATTTT.

CDR3 sequence reads: CASSLHAGSGANVLTF. Here the CDR3 DNA reads TGTGCCAGCAGTCTTCATGCAGGGTCCGGGGCCAACGTCCTGACTTTC. The rearrangement joins TRBV27 to TRBJ2-6; perhaps TRBD1 as D (5 bases). The CDR3 consists of 16 residues. The germline gives CDR1 MNHEY, CDR2 SMNVEV (reference sequence). Trimming left V 5 bases short and J 4 bases short, with 15 bases between. The variable domain in full, completed from reference TRBV27 and TRBJ2-6, reads EAQVTQNPRYLITVTGKKLTVTCSQNMNHEYMSWYRQDPGLGLRQIYYSMNVEVTDKGDVPEGYKVSRKEKRNFPLILESPSPNQTSLYFCASSLHAGSGANVLTFGAGSRLTVL.

The chain links TRBV30 to TRBJ1-4, with TRBD1 identical over 9 bases. V gave up 5 bases and J gave up 8 bases; unmatched junction bases: 9. CDR3 length equals 14 residues. Germline V gives CDR1 GTSNPN, CDR2 SVGIG (reference sequence). Written as DNA, the CDR3 is TGTGCCTGGTCCTTACAGGGGGCTGGCGAAAAACTGTTTTTT. This encodes CAWSLQGAGEKLFF.

This sequence joins TRBV6-2 or TRBV6-3 and TRBJ1-1; D not certain. V was shortened by 2 bases and J by 0 bases, with 16 bases between the two germline ends. Germline V gene lookup returns CDR1 MNHEY and CDR2 SVGEGT. The CDR3 has 17 amino acids. The CDR3 spells CASSYTPSKDMNTEAFF. CDR3 nucleotides: TGTGCCAGCAGTTACACTCCGTCGAAAGACATGAACACTGAAGCTTTCTTT.

V gene TRBV27 combines with J gene TRBJ2-3; TRBD1 aligns across 10 bases. The germline V gene has CDR1 MNHEY and CDR2 SMNVEV (reference sequence). V trimming: 6 bases; J trimming: 5 bases; junction bases outside the gene matches: 8. The CDR3 is 15 amino acids. CDR3 protein: CASSWGGQGKDTQYF. Here the CDR3 DNA reads TGTGCCAGCAGCTGGGGGGGACAGGGGAAAGATACGCAGTATTTT.

The chain employs TRBV9 and TRBJ2-7; 9 bases fit TRBD1. From germline, CDR1 is SGDLS and CDR2 YYNGEE. The CDR3 runs 16 residues. The junction had 6 bases not matched to a gene; V was cut back by 0 bases and J by 2 bases. CDR3 region: CASSVAGTGFTYEQYF. For the CDR3, the DNA is TGTGCCAGCAGCGTAGCCGGGACAGGGTTCACCTACGAGCAGTACTTC. Variable domain in full (rest from reference TRBV9 and TRBJ2-7): DSGVTQTPKHLITATGQRVTLRCSPRSGDLSVYWYQQSLDQGLQFLIQYYNGEERAKGNILERFSAQQFPDLHSELNLSSLELGDSALYFCASSVAGTGFTYEQYFGPGTRLTVT.

V and J are TRBV6-2 or TRBV6-3 and TRBJ2-3, with 15 bases identical to TRBD2. This CDR3 region has 18 residues. CDR1 is MNHEY, CDR2 SVGEGT, per germline. V lost 4 bases, J lost 3 bases, and 8 bases stayed unmatched. CDR3 DNA: TGTGCCAGCAGTTTGGGACTAGCGGGGGGCCCTAGGACAGATACGCAGTATTTT. The encoded protein is CASSLGLAGGPRTDTQYF.